These 21 T cell receptor beta chains originate from one sample sequenced in a study of T cell changes during pregnancy in multiple sclerosis. Using immunoSEQ multiplex PCR, the repertoire was profiled, and TCRdb retains in-frame clones only, with some absent. The sample yields tens of thousands of clones, approximately 91% seen once. The sequencing sample was made of PBMCs (not recorded whether the cells were cultured). The receptors here all came from a female donor with multiple sclerosis, enrolled in a pregnancy study.

This clone was counted a single time. The rearrangement uses TRBV29-1 and TRBJ2-3; D gene uncertain. Germline CDR1 is SQVTM and CDR2 is ANQGSEA. The CDR3 totals 14 residues. Trimming removed 1 base at V and 2 bases at J, with 10 bases between. CDR3 nucleotides: TGCAGCGTTGAAGGCGAACCGTACACAGATACGCAGTATTTT. Its translation is CSVEGEPYTDTQYF.

This clone came up once. J is TRBJ2-7 and V is TRBV2; possible D gene TRBD2, 5 bases. Germline lookup yields CDR1 SNHLY and CDR2 FYNNEI. Trimming stripped 7 bases from V and 6 bases from J, with 25 bases between. This CDR3 is 16 amino acids long. The CDR3 DNA reads as TGTGCCAGCAATCCAGTGGTCTACCTAGAGGGTGGCGAGCAGTACTTC. Protein sequence: CASNPVVYLEGGEQYF.

The genes are TRBV2 and TRBJ1-2; TRBD1 aligns across 10 bases. Trimming took 9 bases from V and 0 from J; bases not matched to a gene: 1. Germline values: CDR1 SNHLY, CDR2 FYNNEI. This CDR3 has 13 residues. The CDR3 is CARGTGANYGYTF. DNA for the CDR3: TGTGCCAGAGGGACAGGGGCTAACTATGGCTACACCTTC.

This chain connects TRBV6-1 to TRBJ1-1; D is undetermined. CDR3 length: 14 residues. Germline V lookup: CDR1 MNHNS, CDR2 SASEGT. Deletions cut 6 bases from V and 1 base from J, with 12 bases between. The CDR3 sequence: CASSAQRRNTEAFF. The CDR3 DNA sequence: TGTGCCAGCAGCGCGCAGCGGAGGAACACTGAAGCTTTCTTT.

This chain links TRBV5-4 with TRBJ2-3; 7 bases fit TRBD2. The CDR3 spans 14 residues. Germline CDR1 is SGHNT and CDR2 is YYREEE (reference sequence). The trim removed 1 base at V and 5 bases at J, leaving 4 bases unmatched. The CDR3 DNA reads as TGTGCCAGCAGCTTGTTTGGGGAGGGAGATACGCAGTATTTT. The encoded protein is CASSLFGEGDTQYF. The whole variable domain, filled in from reference TRBV5-4 and TRBJ2-3, reads ETGVTQSPTHLIKTRGQQVTLRCSSQSGHNTVSWYQQALGQGPQFIFQYYREEENGRGNFPPRFSGLQFPNYSSELNVNALELDDSALYLCASSLFGEGDTQYFGPGTRLTVL.

J is TRBJ1-5 and V is TRBV10-2, with D possibly TRBD1 on 6 matching bases. The V end was cut by 3 bases, the J end by 3 bases, with 9 bases between. The CDR3 extends over 14 amino acids. The germline gives CDR1 WSHSY, CDR2 SAAADI. The CDR3 region is CASSEQGHNQPQHF. The CDR3 DNA is TGCGCCAGCAGTGAACAGGGCCACAATCAGCCCCAGCATTTT.

V usage is TRBV23-1 and J usage is TRBJ2-7; the D gene is possibly TRBD2 (6 bases). TRBV23-1 is reported as an ORF; its role is uncertain. The CDR3 is 14 amino acids. Trimming shortened V by 4 bases and J by 6 bases, and 16 bases separated the two germline ends. CDR3 region: CASSPNGGPVEQYF. The CDR3 nucleotides read TGCGCCAGCAGTCCAAACGGAGGGCCGGTCGAGCAGTACTTC.

The V and J genes are TRBV11-2 and TRBJ2-5, with 9 positions matching TRBD2. The junction had 1 base not matched to a gene; V was cut back by 2 bases and J by 0 bases. The CDR3 extends over 15 amino acids. The germline CDR1 and CDR2 sequences are SGHAT and FQNNGV. In DNA, the CDR3 is TGTGCCAGCAGCTTATTAGCGGGGGACCAAGAGACCCAGTACTTC. It yields the protein CASSLLAGDQETQYF.

The DNA for the CDR3 is TGCGCCAGCAGTCAATCAAAACAGGCATCGGGGGAGCAGTACTTC. Translating gives CASSQSKQASGEQYF. V is TRBV23-1 and J is TRBJ2-7; D tentatively reads TRBD1 or TRBD2 (5 bases each). TRBV23-1 carries the ORF label, with uncertain function. V lost 0 bases, J lost 7 bases, and 16 bases lay in between. The CDR3 sequence is 15 residues long.

This chain connects TRBV10-3 to TRBJ2-7; D remains unclear. V lost 0 bases, J lost 3 bases, and 9 bases lay in between. The CDR3 covers 14 residues. Germline V gives CDR1 ENHRY, CDR2 SYGVKD. The CDR3 loop is CAISESIGLYEQYF. The CDR3 DNA sequence: TGTGCCATCAGTGAGTCTATAGGCCTCTACGAGCAGTACTTC.

V and J are TRBV21-1 and TRBJ1-1; the table's D call of TRBD1 was not tested on the DNA. TRBV21-1 represents a pseudogene. The CDR3 is made up of 16 amino acids. In DNA, the CDR3 is TGTGCCAGCAGCAAAGAGGACACCGACTTTAACACTGAAGCTTTCTTT. Protein product: CASSKEDTDFNTEAFF.

The rearrangement links TRBV5-8 to TRBJ2-7; 8 nucleotides agree with TRBD2. The junction had 8 bases not matched to a gene; V was cut back by 0 bases and J by 6 bases. The CDR3 is 15 residues long. Looked up from germline, CDR1 is SGHTS and CDR2 is YDEGEE. CDR3 DNA sequence: TGTGCCAGCAGCTTGGAAACCGGGAGGGCCGGCGAGCAGTACTTC. This codes for CASSLETGRAGEQYF.

The chain combines TRBV2 with TRBJ2-1; TRBD2 is a possible D gene (5 bases). Germline values: CDR1 SNHLY, CDR2 FYNNEI. Trimming left V 5 bases short and J 0 bases short, with 11 bases between. The CDR3 is made up of 15 amino acids. Here the CDR3 DNA reads TGTGCCAGCAGTCTCACTGGGAGCTCCTACAATGAGCAGTTCTTC. The encoded protein is CASSLTGSSYNEQFF.

This clone was seen a single time. The genes are TRBV29-1 and TRBJ2-7, with 11 bases that match TRBD2. The trim removed 6 bases at V and 8 bases at J, leaving 15 bases unmatched. The CDR3 is made up of 15 amino acids. Germline V gives CDR1 SQVTM, CDR2 ANQGSEA. In nucleotides, the CDR3 is TGCAGCGTCGCCAATCTCGGACTAGCGGGCGGACAGCAGTACTTC. Translating it yields CSVANLGLAGGQQYF.

The V call is TRBV7-9, the J call TRBJ1-2, with a possible D match to TRBD1 (6 bases). Trimming removed 4 bases at V and 6 bases at J, with 21 bases between. The CDR3 contains 16 residues. Germline assignment: CDR1 SEHNR and CDR2 FQNEAQ (reference sequence). The DNA for the CDR3 is TGTGCCAGCAGCTCAGACCGACAGGATCGAAGGCATGGCTACACCTTC. Protein sequence: CASSSDRQDRRHGYTF.

The V and J genes are TRBV6-4 and TRBJ1-2; 7 bases agree with TRBD1. The CDR3 has 13 residues. J lost 6 bases, V lost 2 bases, and 3 bases had no gene match. CDR1 and CDR2 (germline): MRHNA, SNTAGT. The chain's CDR3 is CASSDGDSHGYTF. CDR3 DNA sequence: TGTGCCAGCAGTGACGGGGACAGTCATGGCTACACCTTC.

The rearrangement uses TRBV6-6 and TRBJ1-1; D not certain. This CDR3 spans 11 amino acids. With 7 bases removed from V and 1 base from J, the gap between germline ends came to 4 bases. Germline V CDR1 and CDR2: MNHNY, SVGAGI (reference sequence). Here the CDR3 reads CASIENTEAFF. Written as DNA, the CDR3 is TGTGCCAGCATAGAGAACACTGAAGCTTTCTTT.

CDR3 sequence reads: CASSNERASGIHYNEQFF. The CDR3 DNA reads as TGTGCCAGTAGTAATGAGCGGGCTAGCGGAATCCACTACAATGAGCAGTTCTTC. The J gene is TRBJ2-1, the V gene TRBV19; TRBD2 matches at 7 bases. The CDR3 has 18 amino acids. Germline lookup yields CDR1 LNHDA and CDR2 SQIVND (reference sequence). J was trimmed by 3 bases and V by 4 bases; bases with no gene match: 15.

The V call is TRBV5-1, the J call TRBJ2-7, with D perhaps matching TRBD2 (6 bases). V was pared by 0 bases and J by 2 bases, with 21 bases between. Germline V gene data show CDR1 as SGHRS and CDR2 as YFSETQ. The CDR3 totals 18 residues. CDR3 nucleotides: TGCGCCAGCAGCTTGGGAACTCGGGGAGGCAGGGTCACCTACGAGCAGTACTTC. Translating gives CASSLGTRGGRVTYEQYF.

The V gene is TRBV6-1, the J gene TRBJ1-5; 11 nucleotides align to TRBD1. This CDR3 region has 15 residues. V was clipped by 1 base and J by 7 bases; unmatched bases: 3. CDR1 and CDR2 from the germline V gene are MNHNS and SASEGT. CDR3 nucleotides: TGTGCCAGCAGTGAAGGGACAGGGGGCTGGCAGCCCCAGCATTTT. It translates to CASSEGTGGWQPQHF.

The V call is TRBV5-1, the J call TRBJ1-3; 7 bases agree with TRBD1. Germline V gene data show CDR1 as SGHRS and CDR2 as YFSETQ. The CDR3 has 16 residues. Trimming removed 0 bases from V and 1 base from J; junction bases left unmatched: 4. CDR3 DNA sequence: TGCGCCAGCAGCTTGGATGCAGGGGGGTCTGGAAACACCATATATTTT. This gives the protein CASSLDAGGSGNTIYF.